A single sample is the source of the 26 T cell receptor beta chains below, sequenced in a study of Tregs in tolerant kidney transplant recipients. TCRdb's copy holds only in-frame clones and misses some; the assay was immunoSEQ multiplex PCR. Here the sample spans about 120,000 clones, about 90% being singletons. The material sequenced was CD4+ T cells from blood. All receptors derive from a human donor in good health.

The rearrangement links TRBV7-3 to TRBJ2-1, with 13 bases lining up with TRBD2. From germline, CDR1 is SGHTA and CDR2 FQGTGA. CDR3 length: 18 amino acids. Unmatched junction bases numbered 11, after V lost 1 base and J lost 8 bases. The CDR3 region has the DNA TGTGCCAGCAGCTTAAAATCCCTAACTAGCGGGGGGGCCCATGAGCAGTTCTTC. It is translated as CASSLKSLTSGGAHEQFF.

J is TRBJ1-1 and V is TRBV2, with TRBD1 as a possible D gene (5 bases). Trimming removed 6 bases from V and 0 bases from J, with 8 bases in between. In germline, CDR1 is SNHLY, CDR2 FYNNEI. The CDR3 is 13 residues long. The CDR3 DNA reads TGTGCCAGCAGCAGGGATATGAACACTGAAGCTTTCTTT. It codes for CASSRDMNTEAFF.

The CDR3 nucleotides read TGTGCCAGCAGCTTAGGACAGATGAATGAAAAACTGTTTTTT. Residues: CASSLGQMNEKLFF. The chain recombines TRBV7-9 with TRBJ1-4, with D possibly TRBD1 on 5 matching bases. The CDR3 spans 14 residues. Trimming shortened V by 1 base and J by 5 bases, and 8 bases separated the two germline ends. CDR1 SEHNR and CDR2 FQNEAQ come from the germline V gene (reference sequence).

CDR3 DNA sequence: TGTGCCAGCACCGCGGCAGAGACAGCGAACACTGAAGCTTTCTTT. Translation: CASTAAETANTEAFF. This chain uses TRBV9 with TRBJ1-1, with D perhaps TRBD1 (5 bases). Between the trimmed V and J ends, which lost 6 bases and 1 base, there was a span of 16 bases. CDR3 size: 15 residues. Germline values: CDR1 SGDLS, CDR2 YYNGEE.

V usage is TRBV5-1 and J usage is TRBJ2-5; D gene ambiguous. Trimming removed 0 bases from V and 3 bases from J, with 6 bases in between. CDR3 size: 13 residues. The germline V gene encodes CDR1 SGHRS and CDR2 YFSETQ. CDR3 nucleotides: TGCGCCAGCAGCTTGGCTGTAGAAGAGACCCAGTACTTC. It yields the protein CASSLAVEETQYF.

This chain connects TRBV7-6 to TRBJ2-3; possible D gene TRBD2, 7 bases. Germline CDR1 is SGHVS and CDR2 is FNYEAQ. The V end lost 3 bases, the J end lost 4 bases, and 11 bases lay between the germline ends. This CDR3 spans 14 amino acids. The DNA for the CDR3 is TGTGCCAGCAGCTTTGGGGGGGCCCCAGATACGCAGTATTTT. This encodes CASSFGGAPDTQYF.

V gene TRBV2 combines with J gene TRBJ2-5; no reliable D call. V dropped 0 bases and J dropped 2 bases, with 16 bases sitting between them. Germline assignment: CDR1 SNHLY and CDR2 FYNNEI. CDR3 size: 17 residues. Written as DNA, the CDR3 is TGTGCCAGCAGTGAAGCGGAACCTTCTGGCTTTCAAGAGACCCAGTACTTC. Its translation is CASSEAEPSGFQETQYF.

The chain links TRBV6-5 to TRBJ2-5; the D gene is possibly TRBD1 (6 bases). This CDR3 comprises 14 residues. CDR1 is MNHEY and CDR2 is SVGAGI in the germline V gene. V was shortened by 6 bases and J by 4 bases, with 15 bases between the two germline ends. This CDR3 is CASRTQGWRETQYF. DNA for the CDR3: TGTGCCAGCAGAACCCAGGGGTGGCGAGAGACCCAGTACTTC.

The chain employs TRBV19 and TRBJ2-1; TRBD2 aligns across 11 bases. V lost 7 bases, J lost 0 bases, and 8 bases stayed unmatched. The CDR3 extends over 17 amino acids. Germline CDR1 LNHDA, CDR2 SQIVND (reference sequence). The CDR3 bases are TGTGCCAGTAAGCCTAGCGGGGGGTCTAGCTCCTACAATGAGCAGTTCTTC. This codes for CASKPSGGSSSYNEQFF.

The V call is TRBV19, the J call TRBJ1-5; D ambiguous. Germline V gene lookup returns CDR1 LNHDA and CDR2 SQIVND (reference sequence). With 7 bases removed from V and 7 bases from J, the gap between germline ends came to 20 bases. The CDR3 is 15 amino acids. The CDR3 DNA reads TGTGCCAGTACCAAATACCGGACCTCGGACCAGCCCCAGCATTTT. This sequence encodes CASTKYRTSDQPQHF.

The DNA of the CDR3 is TGTGCCAGCAGCCGACTAGCGGGTACCTACGAGCAGTACTTC. Amino acids: CASSRLAGTYEQYF. The chain employs TRBV13 and TRBJ2-7; 10 bases match TRBD2. This CDR3 is built from 14 residues. J gave up 2 bases and V 5 bases, and 3 bases lay outside the gene matches. Germline V gene lookup returns CDR1 PRHDT and CDR2 FYEKMQ (reference sequence).

The chain joins TRBV29-1 to TRBJ1-1; D is unresolved. The V end was cut by 8 bases, the J end by 0 bases, with 16 bases between. The CDR3 loop spans 14 amino acids. Looked up from germline, CDR1 is SQVTM and CDR2 is ANQGSEA. CDR3 in amino acids: CSTGRYGMNTEAFF. CDR3 sequence (DNA): TGCAGCACGGGGAGGTATGGCATGAACACTGAAGCTTTCTTT.

The chain couples TRBV2 to TRBJ2-7; 7 bases map to TRBD1. V was clipped by 6 bases and J by 4 bases; unmatched bases: 3. This CDR3 spans 12 amino acids. Per germline, CDR1 SNHLY and CDR2 FYNNEI. The CDR3 region is CASRGQQYEQYF. The DNA of the CDR3 is TGTGCCAGCAGGGGACAGCAATACGAGCAGTACTTC. Complete variable domain (other parts from reference TRBV2 and TRBJ2-7): EPEVTQTPSHQVTQMGQEVILRCVPISNHLYFYWYRQILGQKVEFLVSFYNNEISEKSEIFDDQFSVERPDGSNFTLKIRSTKLEDSAMYFCASRGQQYEQYFGPGTRLTVT.

This chain uses TRBV7-3 with TRBJ2-3; 15 bases line up with TRBD2. The germline CDR1 and CDR2 sequences are SGHTA and FQGTGA. After removal of 5 bases from V and 5 bases from J, the junction contained 17 bases not matched to a gene. The CDR3 length is 20 residues. CDR3 sequence (DNA): TGTGCCAGCAGCCGATTCAAAAGAGGACTAGCGGGGGGGCCGGGAGATACGCAGTATTTT. Translated: CASSRFKRGLAGGPGDTQYF.

The chain is built from TRBV2 and TRBJ1-2; D is possibly TRBD1 (5 bases). The CDR3 loop spans 14 amino acids. The V gene's germline CDR1 is SNHLY and CDR2 FYNNEI. The V gene lost 0 bases and the J gene lost 8 bases, with 13 bases spanning the gap. The CDR3 loop is CASSEAGLIGGYTF. The DNA for the CDR3 is TGTGCCAGCAGTGAAGCGGGACTAATTGGCGGCTACACCTTC.

The chain joins TRBV29-1 to TRBJ1-2; a possible D gene is TRBD1 (5 bases). CDR1 is SQVTM, CDR2 ANQGSEA, per germline. The CDR3 loop spans 13 amino acids. Trimming left V 1 base short and J 4 bases short, with 10 bases between. CDR3 bases: TGCAGCGTTGAAGCTCGGGGGGGCTATGGCTACACCTTC. Translation gives CSVEARGGYGYTF.

The chain has TRBV5-1 and TRBJ2-7; D gene ambiguous. Germline values: CDR1 SGHRS, CDR2 YFSETQ. The CDR3 runs to 12 residues. Trimming left V 5 bases short and J 5 bases short, with 11 bases between. This chain's CDR3 is CASSLLSNEQYF. In DNA, the CDR3 is TGCGCCAGCAGTTTGTTATCAAACGAGCAGTACTTC. The full variable domain, completed using reference TRBV5-1 and TRBJ2-7, is KAGVTQTPRYLIKTRGQQVTLSCSPISGHRSVSWYQQTPGQGLQFLFEYFSETQRNKGNFPGRFSGRQFSNSRSEMNVSTLELGDSALYLCASSLLSNEQYFGPGTRLTVT.

The rearrangement links TRBV6-1 to TRBJ1-6; 7 positions agree with TRBD1. The length of the CDR3 is 15 residues. Per germline, CDR1 MNHNS and CDR2 SASEGT. Trimming removed 6 bases from V and 4 bases from J; junction bases left unmatched: 6. The CDR3 region has the DNA TGTGCCAGCAGGAGAGGGACAGATTATAATTCACCCCTCCACTTT. Its protein product is CASRRGTDYNSPLHF.

The chain carries TRBV5-1 and TRBJ1-1, with 7 bases that match TRBD1. J lost 5 bases, V lost 2 bases, and 6 bases had no gene match. The CDR3 covers 14 residues. Germline CDR1 SGHRS, CDR2 YFSETQ. The CDR3 DNA follows: TGCGCCAGCAGCTTAGGACAGGCGGGGACTGAAGCTTTCTTT. It is translated as CASSLGQAGTEAFF.

The chain combines TRBV4-1 with TRBJ2-1; no reliable D call. The CDR3 covers 18 residues. V was pared by 2 bases and J by 4 bases, with 21 bases between. Germline V gene lookup returns CDR1 MGHRA and CDR2 YSYEKL. The CDR3 DNA sequence: TGCGCCAGCAGCCAACCCTCCGACCGGAGATTAACATACAATGAGCAGTTCTTC. It specifies CASSQPSDRRLTYNEQFF.

The J gene is TRBJ1-3, the V gene TRBV2, with 7 bases identical to TRBD1. With 6 bases clipped from V and 0 bases from J, the junction kept 8 bases outside the gene matches. Germline V gene data show CDR1 as SNHLY and CDR2 as FYNNEI. There are 16 residues in the CDR3. Written as DNA, the CDR3 is TGTGCCAGCAGCCGAGACAGGGCTAACTCTGGAAACACCATATATTTT. It codes for CASSRDRANSGNTIYF.

V and J are TRBV5-1 and TRBJ2-7; 7 positions agree with TRBD1. The CDR3 consists of 13 residues. Germline values: CDR1 SGHRS, CDR2 YFSETQ. V lost 4 bases and J lost 5; bases outside the gene matches: 6. CDR3 sequence reads: CASSIRDRDEQYF. DNA for the CDR3: TGCGCCAGCAGCATCCGCGACAGGGACGAGCAGTACTTC. Looking up the rest from reference TRBV5-1 and TRBJ2-7 gives the full variable domain: KAGVTQTPRYLIKTRGQQVTLSCSPISGHRSVSWYQQTPGQGLQFLFEYFSETQRNKGNFPGRFSGRQFSNSRSEMNVSTLELGDSALYLCASSIRDRDEQYFGPGTRLTVT.

A remark on this clone: The junction departs from germline at one end; a sequencing error may be responsible. This chain connects TRBV15 to TRBJ2-2, with 7 positions matching TRBD2. Germline lookup yields CDR1 LNHNV and CDR2 YYDKDF (reference sequence). The CDR3 sequence is 18 residues long. The CDR3 bases are TGTGCCCCCAGTCCACCAATCGGGACTATCGGAAACACCGGGGAGCTGTTTTTT. It translates to CAPSPPIGTIGNTGELFF.

The V call is TRBV14, the J call TRBJ2-5; D may be TRBD2 (6 bases). This CDR3 spans 12 amino acids. V lost 4 bases and J 8 bases, leaving 11 bases between the germline ends. CDR1 and CDR2 (germline): SGHDN, FVKESK. The chain's CDR3 is CASSPAGRTQYF. The CDR3 DNA reads as TGTGCCAGCAGCCCCGCCGGGAGAACCCAGTACTTC. The full variable domain, completed using reference TRBV14 and TRBJ2-5, is EAGVTQFPSHSVIEKGQTVTLRCDPISGHDNLYWYRRVMGKEIKFLLHFVKESKQDESGMPNNRFLAERTGGTYSTLKVQPAELEDSGVYFCASSPAGRTQYFGPGTRLLVL.

The chain couples TRBV29-1 to TRBJ1-5; D ambiguous. Germline loops: CDR1 SQVTM, CDR2 ANQGSEA. Trimming cost V 7 bases and J 4 bases, with 14 bases left between them. This CDR3 is built from 13 residues. The CDR3 loop is CSAVGDGNQPQHF. CDR3 nucleotides: TGCAGCGCCGTGGGAGATGGGAATCAGCCCCAGCATTTT.

The V and J genes are TRBV5-5 and TRBJ2-1; TRBD1 is a possible D gene (5 bases). This CDR3 contains 13 residues. Germline CDR1 is SGHKS and CDR2 is YYEKEE (reference sequence). Trimming pared 4 bases from V and 5 bases from J, leaving 10 bases between. The CDR3 reads CASSPWGNNEQFF. The CDR3, as DNA: TGTGCCAGCAGCCCTTGGGGCAACAATGAGCAGTTCTTC.